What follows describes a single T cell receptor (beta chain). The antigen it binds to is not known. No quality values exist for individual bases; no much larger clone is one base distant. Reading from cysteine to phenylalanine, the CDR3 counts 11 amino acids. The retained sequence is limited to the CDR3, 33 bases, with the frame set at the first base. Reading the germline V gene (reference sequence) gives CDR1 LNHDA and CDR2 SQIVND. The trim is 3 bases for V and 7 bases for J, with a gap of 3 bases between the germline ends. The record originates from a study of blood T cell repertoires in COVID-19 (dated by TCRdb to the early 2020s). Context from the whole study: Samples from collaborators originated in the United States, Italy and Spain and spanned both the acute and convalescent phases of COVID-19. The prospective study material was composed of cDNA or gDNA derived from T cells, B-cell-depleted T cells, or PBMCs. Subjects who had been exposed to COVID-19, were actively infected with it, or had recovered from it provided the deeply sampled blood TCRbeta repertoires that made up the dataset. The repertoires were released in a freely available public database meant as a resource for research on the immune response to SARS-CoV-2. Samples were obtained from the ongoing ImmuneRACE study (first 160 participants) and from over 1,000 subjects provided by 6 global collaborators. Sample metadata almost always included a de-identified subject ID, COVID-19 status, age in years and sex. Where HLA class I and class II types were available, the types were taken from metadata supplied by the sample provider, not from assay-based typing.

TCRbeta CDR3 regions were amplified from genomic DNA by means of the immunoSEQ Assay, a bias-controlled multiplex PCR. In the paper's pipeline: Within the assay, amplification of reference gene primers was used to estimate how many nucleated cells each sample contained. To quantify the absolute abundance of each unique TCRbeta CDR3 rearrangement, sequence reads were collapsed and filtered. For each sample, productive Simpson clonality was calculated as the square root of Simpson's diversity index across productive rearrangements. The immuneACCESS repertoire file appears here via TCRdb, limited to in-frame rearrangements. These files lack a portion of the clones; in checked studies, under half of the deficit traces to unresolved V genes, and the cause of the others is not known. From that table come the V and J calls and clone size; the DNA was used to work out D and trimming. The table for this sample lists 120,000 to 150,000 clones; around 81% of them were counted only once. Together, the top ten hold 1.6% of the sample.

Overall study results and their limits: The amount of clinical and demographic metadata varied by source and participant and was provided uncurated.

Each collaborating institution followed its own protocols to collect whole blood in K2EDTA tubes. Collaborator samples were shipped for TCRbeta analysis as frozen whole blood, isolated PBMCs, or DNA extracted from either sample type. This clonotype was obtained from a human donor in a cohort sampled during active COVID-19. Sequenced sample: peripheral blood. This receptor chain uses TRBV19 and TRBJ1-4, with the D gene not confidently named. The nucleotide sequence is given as TGTGCCAGTAGTATGCGTGAAAAACTGTTTTTT. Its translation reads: CASSMREKLFF.